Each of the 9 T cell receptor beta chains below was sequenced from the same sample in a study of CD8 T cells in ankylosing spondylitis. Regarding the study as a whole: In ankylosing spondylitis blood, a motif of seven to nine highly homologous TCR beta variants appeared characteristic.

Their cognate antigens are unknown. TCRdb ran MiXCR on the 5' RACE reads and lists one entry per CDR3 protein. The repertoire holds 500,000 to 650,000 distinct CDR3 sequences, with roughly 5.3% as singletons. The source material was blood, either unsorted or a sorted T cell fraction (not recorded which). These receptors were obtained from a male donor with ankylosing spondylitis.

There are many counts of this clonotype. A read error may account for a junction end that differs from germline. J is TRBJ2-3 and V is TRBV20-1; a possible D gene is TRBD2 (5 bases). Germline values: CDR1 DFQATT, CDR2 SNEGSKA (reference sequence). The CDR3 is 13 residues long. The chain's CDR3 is CSSSLLSTDTQYF. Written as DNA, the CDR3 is TGCAGTTCTAGCCTTCTCTCAACAGATACGCAGTATTTT.

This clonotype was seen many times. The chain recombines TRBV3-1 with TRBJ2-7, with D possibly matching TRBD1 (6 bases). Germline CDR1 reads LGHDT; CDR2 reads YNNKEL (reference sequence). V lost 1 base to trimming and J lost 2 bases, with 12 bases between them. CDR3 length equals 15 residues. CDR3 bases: TGTGCCAGCAGCCAAGGTCTGGGGGCAACCTACGAGCAGTACTTC. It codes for CASSQGLGATYEQYF.

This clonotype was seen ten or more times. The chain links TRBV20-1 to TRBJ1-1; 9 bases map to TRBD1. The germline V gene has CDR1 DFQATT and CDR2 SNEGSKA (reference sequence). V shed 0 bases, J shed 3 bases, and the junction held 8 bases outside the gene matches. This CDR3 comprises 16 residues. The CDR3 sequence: CSARDQHRGQDTEAFF. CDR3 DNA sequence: TGCAGTGCTAGAGATCAACACAGGGGGCAGGACACTGAAGCTTTCTTT.

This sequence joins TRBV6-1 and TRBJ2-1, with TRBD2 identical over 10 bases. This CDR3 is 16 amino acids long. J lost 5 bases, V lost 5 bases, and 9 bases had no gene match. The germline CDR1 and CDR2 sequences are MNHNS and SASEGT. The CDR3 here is CASSPSLAGVDNEQFF. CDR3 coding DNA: TGTGCCAGCAGTCCTAGTCTAGCGGGAGTTGACAATGAGCAGTTCTTC.

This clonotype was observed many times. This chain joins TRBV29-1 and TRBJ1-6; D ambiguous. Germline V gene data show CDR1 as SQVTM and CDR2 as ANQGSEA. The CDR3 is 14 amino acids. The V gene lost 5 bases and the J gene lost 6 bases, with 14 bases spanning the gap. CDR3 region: CSVTLGGFNSPLHF. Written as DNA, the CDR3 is TGCAGCGTTACCCTTGGAGGGTTTAATTCACCCCTCCACTTT. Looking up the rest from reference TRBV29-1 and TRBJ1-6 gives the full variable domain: SAVISQKPSRDICQRGTSLTIQCQVDSQVTMMFWYRQQPGQSLTLIATANQGSEATYESGFVIDKFPISRPNLTFSTLTVSNMSPEDSSIYLCSVTLGGFNSPLHFGNGTRLTVT.

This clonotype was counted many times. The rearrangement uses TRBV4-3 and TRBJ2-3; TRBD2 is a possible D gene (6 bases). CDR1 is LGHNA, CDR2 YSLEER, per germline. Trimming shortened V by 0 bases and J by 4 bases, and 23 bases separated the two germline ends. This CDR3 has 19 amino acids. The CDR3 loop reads CASSQDLSFRESYPDTQYF. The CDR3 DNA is TGCGCCAGCAGCCAAGATCTCAGCTTCCGGGAGTCCTACCCAGATACGCAGTATTTT.

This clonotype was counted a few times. CDR3 nucleotide sequence: TGTGCCAGCAGCTTAATCAACTCTGGGGCCAACGTCCTGACTTTC. It is translated as CASSLINSGANVLTF. The chain links TRBV7-2 to TRBJ2-6; D gene uncertain. V dropped 2 bases and J dropped 0 bases, with 5 bases sitting between them. The CDR3 has 15 residues. Germline V gene data show CDR1 as SGHTA and CDR2 as FQGNSA.

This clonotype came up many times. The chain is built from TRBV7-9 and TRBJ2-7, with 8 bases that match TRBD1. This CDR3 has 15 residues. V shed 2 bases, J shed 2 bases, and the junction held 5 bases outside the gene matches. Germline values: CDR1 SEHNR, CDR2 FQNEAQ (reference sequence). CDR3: CASSLSWDRPYEQYF. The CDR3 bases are TGTGCCAGCAGCTTAAGTTGGGACAGGCCCTACGAGCAGTACTTC.

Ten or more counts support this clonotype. The CDR3 coding sequence is TGCGCCAGCAGCCAAGATTTCGGGGGGCCAAGTGGCTACACCTTC. It codes for CASSQDFGGPSGYTF. The chain has TRBV4-3 and TRBJ1-2, with D maybe TRBD1 (6 bases). V shed 0 bases and J shed 7 bases, with 15 bases lying between them. This CDR3 region has 15 residues. The germline CDR1 and CDR2 sequences are LGHNA and YSLEER.